The following is a T cell receptor beta chain sequence with its context. Germline assignment: CDR1 LNHDA and CDR2 SQIVND (reference sequence). V lost 5 bases and J 8 bases, leaving 7 bases between the germline ends. The CDR3 sequence is 11 residues long. These data belong to a study of blood T cell repertoires in COVID-19. The data were produced by immunoSEQ multiplex PCR, yet TCRdb's version contains in-frame clones alone and is incomplete. Of under 200,000 clones in the sample, around nine tenths are singletons; the top ten hold roughly 5.5%. This TCR derives from a man aged 35 to 55 with active or convalescent COVID-19. The chain joins TRBV19 to TRBJ2-1, with no clear D. What was sequenced was peripheral blood. The CDR3 reads CASSAGHEQFF. CDR3 nucleotide sequence: TGTGCCAGTAGTGCTGGCCATGAGCAGTTCTTC. The full variable domain, with the rest looked up from reference TRBV19 and TRBJ2-1, is DGGITQSPKYLFRKEGQNVTLSCEQNLNHDAMYWYRQDPGQGLRLIYYSQIVNDFQKGDIAEGYSVSREKKESFPLTVTSAQKNPTAFYLCASSAGHEQFFGPGTRLTVL.